Listed here are 13 T cell receptor beta chains from one sample, sequenced in a study of graft-versus-host responses after intestinal transplantation. This table comes from immunoSEQ multiplex PCR, and its TCRdb copy is limited to in-frame clones, with some not included. The data contain 85,000 to 100,000 clones, under 95% of them singletons. No antigen has been identified for these receptors. The specimen comprised unstimulated CD8+ T cells sorted from spleen or lymph node cells, sampled before intestinal transplant. All receptors derive from a human donor who received an intestinal transplant.

The rearrangement joins TRBV29-1 to TRBJ2-3; 7 nucleotides line up with TRBD1. The germline V gene has CDR1 SQVTM and CDR2 ANQGSEA. The CDR3 extends over 15 amino acids. The junction had 10 bases not matched to a gene; V was cut back by 5 bases and J by 2 bases. CDR3 in amino acids: CSVYLLQGVTDTQYF. DNA of the CDR3: TGCAGCGTTTATTTACTCCAGGGGGTCACAGATACGCAGTATTTT.

The chain recombines TRBV27 with TRBJ1-4; possibly TRBD1 for D (6 bases). V lost 3 bases and J lost 8, with 10 bases in between. Germline V gene sequence: CDR1 MNHEY, CDR2 SMNVEV (reference sequence). This CDR3 has 13 residues. CDR3 residues: CASSLTGAEKLFF. DNA for the CDR3: TGTGCCAGCAGTTTGACAGGAGCCGAAAAACTGTTTTTT. The full variable domain, completed using reference TRBV27 and TRBJ1-4, is EAQVTQNPRYLITVTGKKLTVTCSQNMNHEYMSWYRQDPGLGLRQIYYSMNVEVTDKGDVPEGYKVSRKEKRNFPLILESPSPNQTSLYFCASSLTGAEKLFFGSGTQLSVL.

V is TRBV15 and J is TRBJ1-5; 7 positions agree with TRBD1. Trimming took 0 bases from V and 1 from J; bases not matched to a gene: 6. Per the germline V gene, CDR1 is LNHNV and CDR2 is YYDKDF (reference sequence). CDR3 length: 17 residues. The CDR3 DNA is TGTGCCACCAGCAGAGAAAGGTTACAGGGGAGCAATCAGCCCCAGCATTTT. This sequence encodes CATSRERLQGSNQPQHF.

The V call is TRBV29-1, the J call TRBJ2-7, with 10 bases identical to TRBD1. CDR1 is SQVTM and CDR2 is ANQGSEA in the germline V gene. CDR3 length: 14 amino acids. V trimming: 7 bases; J trimming: 0 bases; junction bases outside the gene matches: 6. CDR3 residues: CSASGTGASYEQYF. DNA of the CDR3: TGCAGCGCGTCCGGGACAGGGGCCTCCTACGAGCAGTACTTC.

The chain has TRBV29-1 and TRBJ1-2, with 9 nucleotides matching TRBD1. The V gene end was trimmed by 1 base and the J gene end by 5 bases; junction bases not matched to a gene: 11. CDR1 and CDR2 (germline): SQVTM, ANQGSEA. CDR3 size: 16 residues. The chain's CDR3 is CSVEGSTGGVGYGYTF. The CDR3, as DNA: TGCAGCGTTGAAGGCTCTACAGGGGGCGTCGGTTATGGCTACACCTTC. Variable domain in full (rest from reference TRBV29-1 and TRBJ1-2): SAVISQKPSRDICQRGTSLTIQCQVDSQVTMMFWYRQQPGQSLTLIATANQGSEATYESGFVIDKFPISRPNLTFSTLTVSNMSPEDSSIYLCSVEGSTGGVGYGYTFGSGTRLTVV.

This sequence joins TRBV4-3 and TRBJ1-1, with a possible D match to TRBD1 (5 bases). This CDR3 contains 18 residues. CDR1 LGHNA and CDR2 YSLEER come from the germline V gene. Trimming cost V 1 base and J 4 bases, with 22 bases left between them. The CDR3 is CASSQAPPGQGTGTEAFF. Here the CDR3 DNA reads TGCGCCAGCAGCCAAGCCCCGCCCGGGCAGGGCACGGGCACTGAAGCTTTCTTT.

V gene TRBV7-9 combines with J gene TRBJ2-3; 9 positions agree with TRBD1. The V segment lost 5 bases and the J segment 1 base; nucleotides outside the gene matches: 7. The germline V gene has CDR1 SEHNR and CDR2 FQNEAQ (reference sequence). This CDR3 spans 16 amino acids. The CDR3 loop is CASSPETGGRTDTQYF. Written as DNA, the CDR3 is TGTGCCAGCAGCCCGGAGACAGGGGGGCGCACAGATACGCAGTATTTT.

The chain joins TRBV7-2 to TRBJ2-1; TRBD2 matches at 10 bases. With 1 base clipped from V and 5 bases from J, the junction kept 2 bases outside the gene matches. Germline V gene data show CDR1 as SGHTA and CDR2 as FQGNSA. The CDR3 has 15 amino acids. The CDR3 region has the DNA TGTGCCAGCAGCTTAGGAGCGGGGGGGCACAATGAGCAGTTCTTC. It yields the protein CASSLGAGGHNEQFF.

The chain links TRBV7-7 to TRBJ2-5; 9 nucleotides align to TRBD2. The V segment lost 5 bases and the J segment 1 base; nucleotides outside the gene matches: 5. This CDR3 contains 15 residues. Germline assignment: CDR1 SSHAT and CDR2 FNYEAQ (reference sequence). The CDR3 is CASSPGTSPQETQYF. The CDR3 DNA is TGTGCCAGCAGCCCCGGGACTAGCCCCCAAGAGACCCAGTACTTC.

The rearrangement uses TRBV7-6 and TRBJ2-7; D is uncertain. The germline V gene encodes CDR1 SGHVS and CDR2 FNYEAQ. Trimming stripped 0 bases from V and 6 bases from J, with 6 bases between. The CDR3 contains 12 residues. In DNA form, the CDR3 reads TGTGCCAGCAGCTTAGCAGCAAGCGAGCAGTACTTC. Encoded protein: CASSLAASEQYF.

V is TRBV27 and J is TRBJ1-4; 7 bases fit TRBD1. CDR3 size: 14 residues. The germline V gene encodes CDR1 MNHEY and CDR2 SMNVEV (reference sequence). Unmatched junction bases numbered 4, after V lost 4 bases and J lost 5 bases. CDR3 sequence: CASSSMTGNEKLFF. CDR3 bases: TGTGCCAGCAGTTCGATGACAGGGAATGAAAAACTGTTTTTT.

The chain carries TRBV5-1 and TRBJ2-2; 8 bases match TRBD2. Germline CDR1 reads SGHRS; CDR2 reads YFSETQ. There are 15 residues in the CDR3. V lost 4 bases, J lost 7 bases, and 9 bases stayed unmatched. CDR3 coding DNA: TGCGCCAGCAGCCACGGGACGGGGACTAGCGGGGAGCTGTTTTTT. Translating gives CASSHGTGTSGELFF.

The CDR3, as DNA: TGTGCCAGCTCACCCCCTAACACAGATACGCAGTATTTT. As protein: CASSPPNTDTQYF. The chain joins TRBV18 to TRBJ2-3; D unclear. The CDR3 consists of 13 residues. Germline V gives CDR1 KGHSH, CDR2 LQKENI. V was clipped by 3 bases and J by 2 bases, with 6 bases between them.